The 5 T cell receptor beta chains below come from one sample, sequenced in a study of T cell responses to AZD1222 COVID-19 vaccine. The assay was immunoSEQ multiplex PCR, and TCRdb's table has in-frame clones only and misses some. The sample shows 130,000 to 150,000 clones, 90% to 95% of them seen only once. Material: peripheral blood, obtained on day 0 of MenACWY control vaccination. These receptors were obtained from an adult in good health.

V usage is TRBV4-1 and J usage is TRBJ1-1; a possible D gene is TRBD1 (6 bases). CDR3 length equals 15 residues. Germline loops: CDR1 MGHRA, CDR2 YSYEKL. Trimming took off 5 bases at V and 1 base at J, with 14 bases between the two ends. DNA for the CDR3: TGCGCCAGCAGCTCACGGGGGGGGCAGAACACTGAAGCTTTCTTT. Translating gives CASSSRGGQNTEAFF.

CDR3 sequence (DNA): TGTGCCAGCAGCCCCGGAGGTCACGAGCAGTACTTC. Residues: CASSPGGHEQYF. This chain connects TRBV6-5 to TRBJ2-7; weak D call: TRBD2 (5 bases). This CDR3 spans 12 amino acids. The V end lost 6 bases, the J end lost 5 bases, and 11 bases lay between the germline ends. CDR1 is MNHEY, CDR2 SVGAGI, per germline.

The genes are TRBV3-1 (or the pseudogene TRBV3-2) and TRBJ1-5; possible D gene TRBD1, 5 bases. V gave up 0 bases and J gave up 7 bases, with 10 bases separating them. Germline loops: CDR1 LGHDT, CDR2 YNNKEL (reference sequence). The CDR3 consists of 14 residues. The CDR3: CASSQDSGAQPQHF. The DNA for the CDR3 is TGTGCCAGCAGCCAAGACAGTGGGGCCCAGCCCCAGCATTTT.

Only a few counts were recorded for this clone. V is TRBV5-4 and J is TRBJ2-5; 8 bases are a match to TRBD1. The germline CDR1 and CDR2 sequences are SGHNT and YYREEE (reference sequence). The CDR3 runs to 15 residues. The V and J ends lost 3 bases and 4 bases, in that order; junction bases with no gene match: 8. CDR3 in amino acids: CASSSGGDPRETQYF. The CDR3 DNA reads TGTGCCAGCAGCTCAGGGGGCGACCCCCGAGAGACCCAGTACTTC.

This sequence joins TRBV7-9 and TRBJ1-1; D is ambiguous. CDR1 and CDR2 from the germline V gene are SEHNR and FQNEAQ (reference sequence). This CDR3 spans 14 amino acids. Trimming removed 7 bases at V and 5 bases at J, with 17 bases between. CDR3 DNA sequence: TGTGCCAGCACCCCGGGAACCGGAGAAACTGAAGCTTTCTTT. Its protein is CASTPGTGETEAFF.